The clone carrying this T cell receptor (beta chain) was seen more than once but under ten times. The target antigen is unknown. CD45RO/CCR7/CD25/CD127/CD95/CD27 separated CD4+ naive, central memory, regulatory and stem cell-like memory cells by sorting. Sequencing targeted expressed TCRB transcripts, as all isolated RNA had been reverse transcribed. Clones were sequenced by immunoSEQ multiplex PCR, and TCRdb holds only the in-frame ones, with some missing. The sample contains roughly 730,000 clones, around 15% of which appear only once. This record belongs to a study of beta chain features in type 1 diabetes. Whole-study context: When patients were set against healthy donors, age, gender and cell yields were similar. Examination covered 107,917,701 sorted cells spanning all samples.

Findings and caveats of the study: In every one of the four CD4+ subsets, TCRB CDR3s were moderately but significantly shorter in Type 1 diabetes patients. When cDNA is sequenced, cells with high TCR expression could be over-represented.

The sample comprised naive CD4+ T cells from blood. The clonotype was recovered from a man between 18 and 29 years old with type 1 diabetes.

The CDR3 region has the DNA TGCAGCGTTGAACGGGGCGTCGGGGAGACCCAGTACTTC. This sequence encodes CSVERGVGETQYF. The genes are TRBV29-1 and TRBJ2-5; perhaps D is TRBD1 or TRBD2 (5 bases each). V was cut by 2 bases and J by 5 bases, with 12 bases left in between. The CDR3 spans 13 residues. From germline, CDR1 is SQVTM and CDR2 ANQGSEA.